Shown below are 16 T cell receptor beta chains from a single sample sequenced in a study of T cell responses to AZD1222 COVID-19 vaccine. Libraries were prepared by immunoSEQ multiplex PCR; TCRdb keeps only in-frame clonotypes and omits some of them. The data contain 99,000 or so clones, over 80% of them singletons. The starting material was peripheral blood, obtained on day 0 of AZD1222 vaccination. The source is an adult in good health.

The DNA of the CDR3 is TGTGCCAGTAGTACCGACCAGGTACTCGATTCACCCCTCCACTTT. Amino acid sequence: CASSTDQVLDSPLHF. V usage is TRBV19 and J usage is TRBJ1-6; D not certain. The V gene lost 4 bases and the J gene lost 8 bases, with 15 bases spanning the gap. This CDR3 has 15 residues. CDR1 LNHDA and CDR2 SQIVND come from the germline V gene (reference sequence). The full variable domain, rest sourced from reference TRBV19 and TRBJ1-6, is DGGITQSPKYLFRKEGQNVTLSCEQNLNHDAMYWYRQDPGQGLRLIYYSQIVNDFQKGDIAEGYSVSREKKESFPLTVTSAQKNPTAFYLCASSTDQVLDSPLHFGNGTRLTVT.

The chain's CDR3 is CASSFWTGGMNEKLFF. CDR3 bases: TGTGCCAGCAGCTTTTGGACAGGGGGAATGAATGAAAAACTGTTTTTT. The genes are TRBV5-6 and TRBJ1-4; 10 bases fit TRBD1. The V segment lost 2 bases and the J segment 5 bases; nucleotides outside the gene matches: 6. In germline, CDR1 is SGHDT, CDR2 YYEEEE. The CDR3 runs 16 residues.

V and J are TRBV19 and TRBJ2-7, with a weak D call TRBD1 (5 bases). Per germline, CDR1 LNHDA and CDR2 SQIVND (reference sequence). The CDR3 extends over 12 amino acids. V shed 5 bases and J shed 7 bases, with 12 bases lying between them. The CDR3 region is CASSVRSGEQYF. The DNA for the CDR3 is TGTGCCAGTAGTGTAAGATCAGGGGAGCAGTACTTC.

This rearrangement joins TRBV7-9 to TRBJ1-1; perhaps TRBD1 as D (5 bases). This CDR3 is 14 amino acids long. V was clipped by 8 bases and J by 3 bases, with 16 bases between them. Germline CDR1 reads SEHNR; CDR2 reads FQNEAQ (reference sequence). The CDR3 DNA sequence: TGTGCCAGCGGAAGGGCCCTGGGGGACACTGAAGCTTTCTTT. Protein product: CASGRALGDTEAFF.

V is TRBV2 and J is TRBJ2-1; 15 bases line up with TRBD2. The germline gives CDR1 SNHLY, CDR2 FYNNEI. The CDR3 runs to 19 residues. J was trimmed by 3 bases and V by 7 bases; bases with no gene match: 13. CDR3: CASTPGLAGGTVGYNEQFF. CDR3 nucleotides: TGTGCCAGCACCCCCGGACTAGCGGGAGGGACGGTCGGCTACAATGAGCAGTTCTTC.

The V gene is TRBV7-9, the J gene TRBJ2-6; 8 bases line up with TRBD1. Germline CDR1 is SEHNR and CDR2 is FQNEAQ (reference sequence). J lost 3 bases, V lost 10 bases, and 17 bases had no gene match. This CDR3 spans 18 amino acids. The DNA for the CDR3 is TGTGCCACCCCCCACCAAGGCCAGGGGGCAGTTGGGGCCAACGTCCTGACTTTC. Protein sequence: CATPHQGQGAVGANVLTF.

J is TRBJ2-1 and V is TRBV15; 9 positions agree with TRBD2. CDR3 length: 16 residues. Germline V gene lookup returns CDR1 LNHNV and CDR2 YYDKDF (reference sequence). Unmatched junction bases numbered 5, after V lost 1 base and J lost 4 bases. The CDR3 loop is CATSRVRLAGYNEQFF. The CDR3 nucleotides are TGTGCCACCAGCAGAGTTAGGCTAGCGGGATACAATGAGCAGTTCTTC.

The chain combines TRBV27 with TRBJ2-7; possibly TRBD1 for D (7 bases). CDR1 and CDR2 (germline): MNHEY, SMNVEV (reference sequence). CDR3 length: 13 residues. The V gene lost 7 bases and the J gene lost 3 bases, with 13 bases spanning the gap. CDR3: CASKRQGLYEQYF. CDR3 sequence (DNA): TGTGCCAGCAAACGACAGGGACTCTACGAGCAGTACTTC.

Points on this clone: Other DNA sequences from this sample encode an identical CDR3 as well. This sequence joins TRBV7-9 and TRBJ1-4, with D possibly being TRBD1 (5 bases). Germline CDR1 reads SEHNR; CDR2 reads FQNEAQ (reference sequence). The CDR3 is 14 residues long. The V and J ends lost 1 base and 5 bases respectively, with 8 bases between them. As DNA, the CDR3 is TGTGCCAGCAGCTTAGTATCAGGGAATGAAAAACTGTTTTTT. The encoded protein is CASSLVSGNEKLFF.

J is TRBJ1-1 and V is TRBV7-9, with TRBD1 matching over 7 bases. The CDR3 contains 13 residues. Germline assignment: CDR1 SEHNR and CDR2 FQNEAQ (reference sequence). CDR3: CASRQGGNTEAFF. The CDR3 nucleotides are TGTGCTAGTCGACAGGGCGGGAACACTGAAGCTTTCTTT.

The chain combines TRBV21-1 with TRBJ2-7; the D call of TRBD2 is as the table states it, not checked on the DNA. TRBV21-1 constitutes a pseudogene. This CDR3 region has 19 residues. CDR3 sequence reads: CASSKALRLIKPYNNEQYF. CDR3 DNA sequence: TGTGCCAGCAGCAAAGCGCTTAGACTCATCAAACCCTATAATAACGAGCAGTACTTC.

This clone has just one count. The chain carries TRBV15 and TRBJ2-3, with unresolved D. Deletions cut 5 bases from V and 0 bases from J, with 18 bases between. Germline V gene lookup returns CDR1 LNHNV and CDR2 YYDKDF (reference sequence). The CDR3 length is 17 residues. This CDR3 reads CATSSSFSASSTDTQYF. The DNA of the CDR3 is TGTGCCACCAGCTCGAGCTTTTCAGCGTCTAGCACAGATACGCAGTATTTT.

With respect to this clone: The same CDR3 arises from other DNA sequences in this sample as well. This rearrangement joins TRBV18 to TRBJ1-6; D unresolved. Germline CDR1 reads KGHSH; CDR2 reads LQKENI. Trimming removed 6 bases at V and 0 bases at J, with 6 bases between. There are 14 residues in the CDR3. DNA for the CDR3: TGTGCCAGCTCGTCCAGCTCCTATAATTCACCCCTCCACTTT. It yields the protein CASSSSSYNSPLHF.

CDR3 bases: TGTGCCAGCAGCCCCCGATCGGGTGCTGGAAACACCATATATTTT. This gives the protein CASSPRSGAGNTIYF. The rearrangement joins TRBV9 to TRBJ1-3; D ambiguous. V was trimmed by 4 bases and J by 2 bases, leaving 13 bases between them. Germline CDR1 SGDLS, CDR2 YYNGEE. The CDR3 consists of 15 residues.

The rearrangement links TRBV29-1 to TRBJ1-5; TRBD1 matches at 7 bases. The V segment lost 4 bases and the J segment 2 bases; nucleotides outside the gene matches: 8. The CDR3 spans 15 residues. Germline CDR1 and CDR2: SQVTM and ANQGSEA. The CDR3 region is CSVGDRVAGNQPQHF. The CDR3 DNA is TGCAGCGTTGGAGACAGGGTGGCCGGCAATCAGCCCCAGCATTTT.

The chain links TRBV7-9 to TRBJ2-4; D is unclear. V was pared by 5 bases and J by 1 base, with 12 bases between. The CDR3 sequence is 15 residues long. Germline assignment: CDR1 SEHNR and CDR2 FQNEAQ (reference sequence). In DNA form, the CDR3 reads TGTGCCAGCAGCCCCCTTAGTGTTGCCAAAAACATTCAGTACTTC. This encodes CASSPLSVAKNIQYF.